The sequence of this T cell receptor beta chain was determined in a study of T cells in Graves' hyperthyroidism and ophthalmopathy (dated by TCRdb to the late 2010s). As for the study more broadly: Peripheral blood samples were taken at initial diagnosis, before any treatment was given. A discovery cohort of roughly 100 patients, 43 with Graves' ophthalmopathy and 55 to 65 with stable Graves' hyperthyroidism, was used to find distinguishing TCR V-J signatures. Prospective prediction of ophthalmopathy was tested in an independent validation cohort consisting of some 20 hyperthyroidism patients and over 15 patients who later progressed to ophthalmopathy. The approximately 98 discovery patients were randomly divided into training and test sets at a 7:3 ratio. The study also compared thyroid tissue and blood T-cell repertoires from a handful of Graves' hyperthyroidism patients. After sampling, hyperthyroidism patients received methimazole starting at 30 mg daily, and ophthalmopathy patients received high-dose intravenous methylprednisolone. According to the paper, TCR Vbeta CDR3 sequencing was carried out on more than 120 peripheral blood samples, which came from 40 to 45 ophthalmopathy, about 75 hyperthyroidism and roughly 17 progressor patients. Study-level results and caveats: In validation, the model predicted progression to ophthalmopathy with 55% to 71% sensitivity and approximately 78% specificity, a median of about six months before onset. Ophthalmopathy was separated from stable hyperthyroidism by a 13 V-J signature model, with over 85% sensitivity and 81% to 82% specificity obtained in cross-validation and 80%/75% obtained in testing. No statistical method was used to set the sample size in advance, and investigators knew the group allocation. Most expanded thyroid clonotypes (frequency above 0.001) were also detected in blood, a finding suggesting that blood repertoires may reflect thyroid immune responses.

In its sample, this clonotype was seen many times. There is no known antigen for this receptor. No base qualities exist here, and no much larger clone lies one base off it. Stable Graves' hyperthyroidism was defined as no progression to ophthalmopathy during 18 months of follow-up. Hyperthyroidism patients were newly diagnosed, had a disease duration of under 2 months, and were aged 18 to 65 years. The study excluded patients with uncontrolled infections, other autoimmune diseases, pregnancy or lactation. Diagnoses relied on clinical symptoms, serum thyroxine and TRAb, thyroid ultrasound and orbital computed tomography. Ficoll-Paque density gradient centrifugation was used to isolate PBMCs from around 9.1 ml of fresh peripheral blood. Trizol reagent was used to extract total RNA, and RNA quality was then checked on an Agilent 2100 Bioanalyzer. Inclusive of the bounding cysteine and phenylalanine, the CDR3 is 16 residues long. CDR3 DNA is the only sequence kept; it has 48 bases, read in frame from the first base. At the junction V is shortened by 4 bases and J by 3 bases, with 16 bases in between. Via the germline V gene, CDR1 is MDHEN and CDR2 SYDVKM.

Amplification of TCR beta CDR3 regions was carried out from RNA transcripts. For the first round of RT-PCR on the TCR CDR3, the HTBI primer set was used together with the Qiagen OneStep RT-PCR kit. The libraries were constructed in a second round of multiplex PCR and then size-selected and purified. Sequencing of the libraries was done on an Illumina HiSeq2000 using paired-end 100 bp reads. On the authors' methods: SOAPnuke was used to process the raw data, removing reads that contained adapters or uncalled bases, had a mean Phred below 15, or lacked an exact match to the constant primer or identifier. COPE v1.2.5 was used to merge high-quality paired reads, and clonotypes were defined as unique nucleotide sequences. Clonotypes were aligned to IMGT TRBV, TRBD and TRBJ reference segments using MiTCR v1.1. The analysis was restricted to V-J combinations with a frequency above 0.0001, which together covered roughly 99% of the repertoires. The TCS score was defined as F50 (clonal expansion) divided by E x V (chaos), with BLOSUM62-based TCRdist calculated between CDR3 peptides within each V-J. Welch's t-statistics and random forest reduced around 550 V-J features to around 14, which were used in a naive Bayes classifier (R e1071). TCRdb trimmed public reads at Q25 via fastp, called clones via MiXCR and kept in-frame beta chains. Rows matching on CDR3 protein sequence are summarized as one entry with the most common DNA and genes. The V and J calls and clone size are TCRdb's, not the authors'. The sample table lists under 450,000 distinct CDR3 sequences, approximately 15% of them with a count of one. The ten largest clones represent 7.5% to 9% of the sample.

Input material: blood. The chain employs TRBV28 and TRBJ1-5; the D gene is perhaps TRBD1, on 5 matching bases. This TCR was recovered from a woman aged 18-29 years with Graves' hyperthyroidism. The DNA reads as follows: TGTGCCAGCAGTTCCCCCGGGGGACGGGACAATCAGCCCCAGCATTTT. Its protein is CASSSPGGRDNQPQHF. Reference TRBV28 and TRBJ1-5 genes cover what lies past the CDR3, so the full variable domain is DVKVTQSSRYLVKRTGEKVFLECVQDMDHENMFWYRQDPGLGLRLIYFSYDVKMKEKGDIPEGYSVSREKKERFSLILESASTNQTSMYLCASSSPGGRDNQPQHFGDGTRLSIL.